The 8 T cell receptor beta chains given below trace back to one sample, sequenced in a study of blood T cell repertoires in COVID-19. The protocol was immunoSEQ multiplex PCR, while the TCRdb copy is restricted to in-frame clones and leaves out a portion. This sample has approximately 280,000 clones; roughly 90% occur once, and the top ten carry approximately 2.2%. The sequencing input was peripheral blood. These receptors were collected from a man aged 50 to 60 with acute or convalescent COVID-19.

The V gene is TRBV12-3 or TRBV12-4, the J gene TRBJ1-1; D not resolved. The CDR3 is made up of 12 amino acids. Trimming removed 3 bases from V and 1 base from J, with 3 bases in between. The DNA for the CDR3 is TGTGCCAGCAGTTTCTCGAACACTGAAGCTTTCTTT. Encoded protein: CASSFSNTEAFF.

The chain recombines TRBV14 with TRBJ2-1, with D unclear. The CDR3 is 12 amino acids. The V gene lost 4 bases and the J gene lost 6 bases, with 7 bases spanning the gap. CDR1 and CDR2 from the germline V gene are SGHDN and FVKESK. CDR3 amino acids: CASSLLSNEQFF. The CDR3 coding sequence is TGTGCCAGCAGCCTCTTATCCAATGAGCAGTTCTTC.

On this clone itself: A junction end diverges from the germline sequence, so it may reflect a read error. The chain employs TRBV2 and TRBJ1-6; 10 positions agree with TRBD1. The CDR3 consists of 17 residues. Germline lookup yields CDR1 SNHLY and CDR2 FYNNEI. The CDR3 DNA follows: TGTGCCAGCAGTAAAGCCTACCGGGACAGGGGAAATTCACCCCTCCACTTT. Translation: CASSKAYRDRGNSPLHF.

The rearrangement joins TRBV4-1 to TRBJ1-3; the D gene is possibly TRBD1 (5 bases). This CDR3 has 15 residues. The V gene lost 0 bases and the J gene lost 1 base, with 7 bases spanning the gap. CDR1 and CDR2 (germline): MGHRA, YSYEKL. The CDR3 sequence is CASSQDSGSGNTIYF. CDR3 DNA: TGCGCCAGCAGCCAAGATTCAGGGTCTGGAAACACCATATATTTT.

The CDR3 DNA reads as TGTGCTAGTGGTTTGGTGCCTAGCGTATTCTACGAGCAGTACTTC. This codes for CASGLVPSVFYEQYF. The rearrangement joins TRBV12-5 to TRBJ2-7; D is perhaps TRBD2 (6 bases). CDR3 size: 15 residues. In germline, CDR1 is LGHNT, CDR2 FRNRAP. V lost 0 bases to trimming and J lost 3 bases, with 12 bases between them.

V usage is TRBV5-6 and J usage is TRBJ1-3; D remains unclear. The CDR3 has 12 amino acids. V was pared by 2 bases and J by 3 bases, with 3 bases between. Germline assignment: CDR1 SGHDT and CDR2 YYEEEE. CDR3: CASSFYGNTIYF. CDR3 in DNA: TGTGCCAGCAGCTTTTATGGAAACACCATATATTTT.

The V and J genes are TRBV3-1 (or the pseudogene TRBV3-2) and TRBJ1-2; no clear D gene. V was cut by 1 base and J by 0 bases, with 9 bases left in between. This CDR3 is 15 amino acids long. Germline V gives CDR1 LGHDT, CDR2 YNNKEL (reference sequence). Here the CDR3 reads CASSQVGGSNYGYTF. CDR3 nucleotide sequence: TGTGCCAGCAGCCAAGTGGGAGGTTCTAACTATGGCTACACCTTC.

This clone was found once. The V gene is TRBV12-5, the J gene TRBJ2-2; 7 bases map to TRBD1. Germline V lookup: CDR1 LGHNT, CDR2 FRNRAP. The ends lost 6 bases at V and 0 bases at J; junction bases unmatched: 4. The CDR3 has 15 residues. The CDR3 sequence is CASGPTGSNTGELFF. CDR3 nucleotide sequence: TGTGCTAGTGGCCCGACAGGGTCGAACACCGGGGAGCTGTTTTTT.